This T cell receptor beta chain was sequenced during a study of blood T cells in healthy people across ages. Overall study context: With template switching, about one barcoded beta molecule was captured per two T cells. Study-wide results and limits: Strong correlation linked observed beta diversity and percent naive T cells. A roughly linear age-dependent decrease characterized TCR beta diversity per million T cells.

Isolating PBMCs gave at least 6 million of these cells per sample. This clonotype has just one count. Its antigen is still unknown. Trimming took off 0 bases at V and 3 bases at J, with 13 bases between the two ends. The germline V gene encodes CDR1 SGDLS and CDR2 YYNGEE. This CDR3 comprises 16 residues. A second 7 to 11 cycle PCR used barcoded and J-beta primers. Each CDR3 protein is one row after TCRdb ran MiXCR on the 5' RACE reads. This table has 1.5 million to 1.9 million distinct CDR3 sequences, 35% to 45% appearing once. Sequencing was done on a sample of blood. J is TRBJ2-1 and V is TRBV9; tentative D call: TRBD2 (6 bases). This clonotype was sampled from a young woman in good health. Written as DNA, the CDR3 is TGTGCCAGCAGCGTAGCTACTAGCCACCTCTACAATGAGCAGTTCTTC. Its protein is CASSVATSHLYNEQFF. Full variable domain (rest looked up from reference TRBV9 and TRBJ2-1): DSGVTQTPKHLITATGQRVTLRCSPRSGDLSVYWYQQSLDQGLQFLIQYYNGEERAKGNILERFSAQQFPDLHSELNLSSLELGDSALYFCASSVATSHLYNEQFFGPGTRLTVL.